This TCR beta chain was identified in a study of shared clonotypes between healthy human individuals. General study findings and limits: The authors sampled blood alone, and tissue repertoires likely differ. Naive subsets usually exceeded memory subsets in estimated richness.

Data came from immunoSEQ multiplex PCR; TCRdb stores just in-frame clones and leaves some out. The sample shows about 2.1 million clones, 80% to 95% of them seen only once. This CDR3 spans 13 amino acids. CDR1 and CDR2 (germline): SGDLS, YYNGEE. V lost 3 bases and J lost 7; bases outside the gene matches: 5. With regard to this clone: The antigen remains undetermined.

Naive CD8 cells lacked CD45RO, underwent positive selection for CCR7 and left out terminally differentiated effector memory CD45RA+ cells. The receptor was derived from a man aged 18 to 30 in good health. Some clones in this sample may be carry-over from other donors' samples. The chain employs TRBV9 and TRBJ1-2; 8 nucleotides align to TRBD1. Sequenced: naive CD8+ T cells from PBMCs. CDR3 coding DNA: TGTGCCAGCAGCGGCTCAGGGGGCTTTGGCTACACCTTC. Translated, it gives CASSGSGGFGYTF.